One T cell receptor (beta chain) is described in this entry. Its antigen is currently not known. No quality values exist for individual bases; no much larger clone is one base distant. The data derive from a study of T cell responses to AZD1222 COVID-19 vaccine (dated by TCRdb to the early 2020s). Background for the entire study: A total of more than 230 trial participants underwent TCR sequencing, of whom some 210 received two doses of AZD1222 and some 26 received two doses of the MenACWY control vaccine. Enrollment into the trials was organized by age into subgroups of 18-55, 56-69 and 70-plus years, and those subgroups contained about 160, 30 and 59 TCR-sequenced participants, respectively.

The CDR3 regions of human TCRbeta chains were analyzed by immunosequencing. Regarding the original processing steps: Repertoire TCRs were matched against a reference library of SARS-CoV-2-specific TCRs generated with the MIRA antigen-specificity platform. Breadth was defined as the fraction of unique TCRs that were SARS-CoV-2-associated. Depth was defined as the fraction of total T cells that were SARS-CoV-2-associated. Using the MIRA data, each spike-specific TCR was mapped to the spike region that the TCR reacts to and placed in a CD4 or CD8 class. Log10-transformed breadth and depth values were compared by one-way ANOVA with Sidak's multiple comparisons tests. Entries here come from immuneACCESS through TCRdb and include only in-frame sequences with V and J called. Some clones fail to appear in such tables; in the studies checked, an unresolved V gene covers under half of the shortfall, and the cause of the remainder is unknown. That table supplies the V and J calls and clone size; D and trimming were determined from the DNA. Counted in this sample were about 200,000 clones; around nine tenths of them appeared once. The ten largest clones add up to 3.6% of the sample.

The intended sense of this specimen's time point label: about 28 days (+/-7) after the second vaccine dose. The treatment or condition label on this specimen signifies: meningococcal conjugate vaccine given as trial control. Samples from vaccinated people were obtained from the UK trials COV001 and COV002, which included a single-blind randomized controlled phase 2/3 trial of AZD1222 (ChAdOx1 nCoV-19) in healthy adults. For TCRbeta chain sequencing, PBMC samples were collected from trial participants at day 0 and at day 28 after the second dose. The study at large found these results: CD4 TCRs associated with the vaccine covered the entire spike protein, and the dominant responses were in regions 160-218 and 743-854. Participants were mostly white British, with more females than males. The authors suggested clonal diversity may have been underestimated. Conclusions about previously exposed vaccinees are limited, since just a handful of AZD1222 recipients were seropositive for SARS-CoV-2 at baseline. Because no day 14 peak-response samples were available, the repertoires could be characterized only after the peak T cell response. The 56-69-year group was small, and its depth increase did not reach significance, likely because of low power. Spike-specific TCR breadth and depth rose significantly after two AZD1222 doses compared with day 0 and with MenACWY recipients. Epitopes outside the regions mutated in the B.1.351 and B.1.1.7 variants were reportedly recognized by nearly half of the unique spike-specific TCRs.

Trimming takes 2 bases from V and 4 bases from J, and the germline ends sit 14 bases apart. According to the germline V gene (reference sequence), CDR1 reads SEHNR and CDR2 reads FQNEAQ. From the cysteine through the phenylalanine, the CDR3 covers 15 amino acids. The kept DNA is CDR3 alone, 45 bases in frame from the first base. This chain is built from TRBV7-9 and TRBJ1-1, with a tentative D gene TRBD1 over 5 matching bases. The specimen was peripheral blood, collected 28 days after the second dose of the MenACWY control vaccine. The TCR was taken from an adult who received the MenACWY meningococcal vaccine as a control. The CDR3 corresponds to CASSLLMGRGTEAFF. The bases read TGTGCCAGCAGCTTATTGATGGGTAGGGGCACTGAAGCTTTCTTT.